Presented here are 21 T cell receptor beta chains from one specimen sequenced in a study of blood T cell repertoires in COVID-19. Data came from immunoSEQ multiplex PCR; TCRdb stores just in-frame clones and leaves some out. The sample carries roughly 150,000 clones, more than 65% recorded once. What was sequenced was PBMCs or T cells enriched from blood (not recorded which). The source of these receptors is a man aged 55 to 70 who had recovered from COVID-19.

This chain links TRBV6-4 with TRBJ2-6; 9 bases match TRBD1. The V gene end was trimmed by 4 bases and the J gene end by 5 bases; junction bases not matched to a gene: 3. The germline V gene encodes CDR1 MRHNA and CDR2 SNTAGT. The CDR3 contains 15 residues. The CDR3 DNA reads TGTGCCAGCAGTGGGGGGACAGGGAGGGCCAACGTCCTGACTTTC. Translating it yields CASSGGTGRANVLTF.

The V call is TRBV5-1, the J call TRBJ2-5; D might be TRBD2 (5 bases). Germline lookup yields CDR1 SGHRS and CDR2 YFSETQ. CDR3 length: 14 residues. Trimming took 4 bases from V and 2 from J, leaving 12 bases between them. CDR3 protein: CASSLAPGQETQYF. The CDR3 nucleotides read TGCGCCAGCAGCCTGGCACCGGGACAAGAGACCCAGTACTTC.

The J gene is TRBJ2-1, the V gene TRBV18; weak D call: TRBD1 (5 bases). V lost 2 bases to trimming and J lost 5 bases, with 16 bases between them. CDR1 is KGHSH, CDR2 LQKENI, per germline. The CDR3 has 16 residues. DNA of the CDR3: TGTGCCAGCTCACCATTCGCAGGGCAAGTTCACAATGAGCAGTTCTTC. Protein sequence: CASSPFAGQVHNEQFF.

In DNA form, the CDR3 reads TGCGCCAGCAGCCAAGGGGACAGGATAAATGAAAAACTGTTTTTT. Encoded protein: CASSQGDRINEKLFF. This sequence joins TRBV4-1 and TRBJ1-4; 8 nucleotides align to TRBD1. V gave up 1 base and J gave up 5 bases; unmatched junction bases: 3. Germline V lookup: CDR1 MGHRA, CDR2 YSYEKL. The CDR3 is made up of 15 amino acids.

The rearrangement uses TRBV7-2 and TRBJ1-3; D not certain. The V end was cut by 1 base, the J end by 2 bases, with 12 bases between. The CDR3 extends over 16 amino acids. The V gene's germline CDR1 is SGHTA and CDR2 FQGNSA. The CDR3 region is CASSLVSDLAGNTIYF. The CDR3 DNA reads as TGTGCCAGCAGCTTAGTGTCGGACTTGGCTGGAAACACCATATATTTT.

This rearrangement joins TRBV15 to TRBJ1-5; 9 bases line up with TRBD1. Trimming took 0 bases from V and 4 from J; bases not matched to a gene: 16. The CDR3 extends over 20 amino acids. The germline CDR1 and CDR2 sequences are LNHNV and YYDKDF (reference sequence). The CDR3 DNA reads as TGTGCCACCAGCAGAGATCGGAGCGGGACAGGGTTAATAGGGAATCAGCCCCAGCATTTT. Its protein product is CATSRDRSGTGLIGNQPQHF.

This chain uses TRBV2 with TRBJ2-3; the match to TRBD2 covers 12 bases. The germline gives CDR1 SNHLY, CDR2 FYNNEI. V shed 7 bases and J 14 bases; nucleotides not matched to a gene: 7. The length of the CDR3 is 12 residues. The CDR3 DNA is TGTGCCAGCAACCTCGGACTAGCGGGACCGTATTTT. This sequence encodes CASNLGLAGPYF.

V and J are TRBV2 and TRBJ2-1; 7 bases fit TRBD1. Germline CDR1 is SNHLY and CDR2 is FYNNEI. V shed 6 bases and J 3 bases; nucleotides not matched to a gene: 5. The CDR3 length is 14 residues. The CDR3 DNA follows: TGTGCCAGCAGGGGAACAGGGGTCTACAATGAGCAGTTCTTC. Translation gives CASRGTGVYNEQFF.

The chain couples TRBV5-6 to TRBJ2-1, with D perhaps matching TRBD2 (5 bases). CDR3 length: 13 residues. V was cut by 3 bases and J by 4 bases, with 8 bases left in between. Germline-derived CDR1 and CDR2 are SGHDT and YYEEEE. In nucleotides, the CDR3 is TGTGCCAGCAGCTCCGAGGGATACAATGAGCAGTTCTTC. Amino acids: CASSSEGYNEQFF.

The chain joins TRBV24-1 to TRBJ2-5, with a possible D match to TRBD1 (6 bases). CDR1 and CDR2 from the germline V gene are KGHDR and SFDVKD. The CDR3 loop spans 15 amino acids. The V and J ends lost 4 bases and 0 bases respectively, with 11 bases between them. CDR3 in DNA: TGTGCCACCAGTGACCCTGACAGGTACCAAGAGACCCAGTACTTC. Protein: CATSDPDRYQETQYF.

The V gene is TRBV7-9, the J gene TRBJ2-3; 7 bases are shared with TRBD2. V lost 2 bases, J lost 2 bases, and 13 bases stayed unmatched. CDR3 length equals 18 residues. The V gene's germline CDR1 is SEHNR and CDR2 FQNEAQ (reference sequence). CDR3 amino acids: CASSLQFYSGINTDTQYF. DNA of the CDR3: TGTGCCAGCAGCTTACAATTCTACAGCGGGATCAACACAGATACGCAGTATTTT. Full variable domain (rest looked up from reference TRBV7-9 and TRBJ2-3): DTGVSQNPRHKITKRGQNVTFRCDPISEHNRLYWYRQTLGQGPEFLTYFQNEAQLEKSRLLSDRFSAERPKGSFSTLEIQRTEQGDSAMYLCASSLQFYSGINTDTQYFGPGTRLTVL.

The V gene is TRBV6-1, the J gene TRBJ2-1; weak D call: TRBD2 (6 bases). V was trimmed by 3 bases and J by 8 bases, leaving 17 bases between them. This CDR3 has 15 amino acids. The V gene's germline CDR1 is MNHNS and CDR2 SASEGT. The DNA of the CDR3 is TGTGCCAGCAGTGATGTAGCGGCTCTGGGTGATGAGCAGTTCTTC. Translated: CASSDVAALGDEQFF.

This clone appeared once. This chain connects TRBV9 to TRBJ2-1; 9 bases map to TRBD2. The CDR3 runs to 15 residues. V dropped 3 bases and J dropped 7; count of bases not matched to a gene: 8. The germline V gene has CDR1 SGDLS and CDR2 YYNGEE. The CDR3 loop reads CASSAGGGARNEQFF. CDR3 coding DNA: TGTGCCAGCAGCGCGGGCGGGGGGGCCAGGAATGAGCAGTTCTTC. Looking up the rest from reference TRBV9 and TRBJ2-1 gives the full variable domain: DSGVTQTPKHLITATGQRVTLRCSPRSGDLSVYWYQQSLDQGLQFLIQYYNGEERAKGNILERFSAQQFPDLHSELNLSSLELGDSALYFCASSAGGGARNEQFFGPGTRLTVL.

The chain recombines TRBV11-2 with TRBJ2-6; 9 bases match TRBD1. Germline V lookup: CDR1 SGHAT, CDR2 FQNNGV. Trimming removed 3 bases from V and 0 bases from J; junction bases left unmatched: 6. The CDR3 is 18 amino acids. The CDR3 sequence is CASSFTGGVFSGANVLTF. The CDR3 DNA is TGTGCCAGCAGCTTTACAGGGGGCGTTTTCTCTGGGGCCAACGTCCTGACTTTC.

The CDR3, as DNA: TGTGCCAGCAGCTTTCTCCAGGGGGCGAAGGAGACCCAGTACTTC. Protein: CASSFLQGAKETQYF. V is TRBV5-6 and J is TRBJ2-5; 8 nucleotides agree with TRBD1. The length of the CDR3 is 15 residues. V dropped 2 bases and J dropped 5; count of bases not matched to a gene: 8. Germline V gene sequence: CDR1 SGHDT, CDR2 YYEEEE.

The gene calls are TRBV2 and TRBJ1-2, with D hard to call. The CDR3 consists of 13 residues. Trimming left V 6 bases short and J 1 base short, with 9 bases between. The germline V gene has CDR1 SNHLY and CDR2 FYNNEI. CDR3 DNA: TGTGCCAGCAGGATCACAGATAACTATGGCTACACCTTC. It is translated as CASRITDNYGYTF.

This clone was recorded only once. The rearrangement joins TRBV3-1 (or the pseudogene TRBV3-2) to TRBJ2-1; 11 nucleotides agree with TRBD2. The CDR3 consists of 15 residues. V was pared by 4 bases and J by 8 bases, with 7 bases of the junction left unmatched. Germline V lookup: CDR1 LGHDT, CDR2 YNNKEL (reference sequence). CDR3 bases: TGTGCCAGCAGCCCGACTAGCGGGAACATGGATGAGCAGTTCTTC. Translation gives CASSPTSGNMDEQFF.

The chain is built from TRBV2 and TRBJ2-7; D may be TRBD2 (6 bases). Germline CDR1 SNHLY, CDR2 FYNNEI. With 8 bases removed from V and 2 bases from J, the gap between germline ends came to 16 bases. The length of the CDR3 is 14 residues. The CDR3 DNA is TGTGCCAGCCAAAAACGGGGGACCCCCTACGAGCAGTACTTC. As protein: CASQKRGTPYEQYF. Full variable domain (missing parts from reference TRBV2 and TRBJ2-7): EPEVTQTPSHQVTQMGQEVILRCVPISNHLYFYWYRQILGQKVEFLVSFYNNEISEKSEIFDDQFSVERPDGSNFTLKIRSTKLEDSAMYFCASQKRGTPYEQYFGPGTRLTVT.

The chain links TRBV6-5 to TRBJ1-3, with 8 bases lining up with TRBD1. CDR3 length: 14 amino acids. CDR1 and CDR2 (germline): MNHEY, SVGAGI. V shed 6 bases, J shed 4 bases, and the junction held 5 bases outside the gene matches. The CDR3: CASRPTGAGNTIYF. CDR3 sequence (DNA): TGTGCCAGCAGACCGACAGGGGCGGGAAACACCATATATTTT.

The chain joins TRBV9 to TRBJ1-6; D might be TRBD1 (6 bases). CDR3 size: 16 residues. V lost 5 bases to trimming and J lost 10 bases, with 22 bases between them. Germline CDR1 and CDR2: SGDLS and YYNGEE. CDR3 coding DNA: TGTGCCAGCAGTCAAAGACAGGTCCCGTCGGAATCACCCCTCCACTTT. Its protein is CASSQRQVPSESPLHF.

This sequence joins TRBV27 and TRBJ1-5; TRBD1 is a possible D gene (5 bases). Germline V gives CDR1 MNHEY, CDR2 SMNVEV (reference sequence). Trimming shortened V by 3 bases and J by 15 bases, and 18 bases separated the two germline ends. The CDR3 consists of 13 residues. This chain's CDR3 is CASSFTPDSSAHF. CDR3 DNA: TGTGCCAGCAGTTTTACCCCTGACAGCTCCGCGCATTTT.